The TCR beta chain described here comes from a study of cytomegalovirus exposure and HLA in healthy donors. There are 14 residues in the CDR3. The V end lost 1 base, the J end lost 6 bases, and 10 bases lay between the germline ends. Germline CDR1 reads MGHRA; CDR2 reads YSYEKL. The study ran its PCR with 60 Vbeta and 13 Jbeta primers. Clones were sequenced by immunoSEQ multiplex PCR, and TCRdb holds only the in-frame ones, with some missing. The sample holds 110,000 to 150,000 clones; around three quarters are singletons and the top ten take approximately 2%. Study-wide points: The Asian-associated ancestry cluster reportedly had fewer N-insertions than the approximately 690-donor mean in a later analysis. On later analysis, the bulk of CMV-associated TCR beta chains appeared to be HLA-restricted.

This clone occurred once. Its antigen is currently unknown. The chain has TRBV4-1 and TRBJ2-1, with D possibly being TRBD2 (5 bases). Sequencing used PBMCs. The origin of this receptor is a man younger than 45 in good health and CMV-seronegative. CDR3 sequence: CASSQALGSNEQFF. Here the CDR3 DNA reads TGCGCCAGCAGCCAAGCACTAGGATCCAATGAGCAGTTCTTC.